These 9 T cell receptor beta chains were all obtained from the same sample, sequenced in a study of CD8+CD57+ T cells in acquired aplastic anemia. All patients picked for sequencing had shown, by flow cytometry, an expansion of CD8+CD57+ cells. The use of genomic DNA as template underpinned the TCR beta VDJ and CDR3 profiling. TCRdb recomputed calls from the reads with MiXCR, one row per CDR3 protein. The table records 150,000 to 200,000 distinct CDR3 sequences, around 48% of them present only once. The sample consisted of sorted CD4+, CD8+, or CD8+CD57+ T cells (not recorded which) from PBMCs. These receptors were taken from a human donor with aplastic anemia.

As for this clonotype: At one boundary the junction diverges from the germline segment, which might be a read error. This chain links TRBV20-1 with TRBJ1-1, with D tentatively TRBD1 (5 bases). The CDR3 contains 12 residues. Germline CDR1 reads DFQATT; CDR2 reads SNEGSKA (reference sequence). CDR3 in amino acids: CSASRGSTEDFF. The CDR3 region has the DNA TGCAGTGCTAGCCGGGGGAGTACTGAAGATTTCTTT.

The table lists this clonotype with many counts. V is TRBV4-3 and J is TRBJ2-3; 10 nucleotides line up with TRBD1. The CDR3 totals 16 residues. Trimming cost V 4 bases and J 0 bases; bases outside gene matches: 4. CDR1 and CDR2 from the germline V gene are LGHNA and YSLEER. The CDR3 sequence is CASSRTGGGSTDTQYF. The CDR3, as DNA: TGCGCCAGCAGCCGGACAGGGGGGGGAAGCACAGATACGCAGTATTTT.

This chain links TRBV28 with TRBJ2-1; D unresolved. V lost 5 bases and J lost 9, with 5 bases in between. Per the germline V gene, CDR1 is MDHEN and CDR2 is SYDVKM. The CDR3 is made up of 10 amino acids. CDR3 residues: CASSAGEQFF. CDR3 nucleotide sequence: TGTGCCAGCAGTGCCGGTGAGCAGTTCTTC.

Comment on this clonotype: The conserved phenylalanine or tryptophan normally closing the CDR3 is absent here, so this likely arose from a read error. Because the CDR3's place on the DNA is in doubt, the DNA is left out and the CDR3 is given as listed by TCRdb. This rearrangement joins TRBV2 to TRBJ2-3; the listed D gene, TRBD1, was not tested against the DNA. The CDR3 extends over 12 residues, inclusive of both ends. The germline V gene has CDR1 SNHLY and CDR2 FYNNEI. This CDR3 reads CASRPGTGVTRT.

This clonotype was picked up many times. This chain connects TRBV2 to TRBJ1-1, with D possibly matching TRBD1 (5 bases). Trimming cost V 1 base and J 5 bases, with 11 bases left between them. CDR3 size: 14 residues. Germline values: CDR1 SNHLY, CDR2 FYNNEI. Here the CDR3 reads CASSEGGVRTEAFF. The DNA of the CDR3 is TGTGCCAGCAGTGAAGGAGGGGTACGGACTGAAGCTTTCTTT.

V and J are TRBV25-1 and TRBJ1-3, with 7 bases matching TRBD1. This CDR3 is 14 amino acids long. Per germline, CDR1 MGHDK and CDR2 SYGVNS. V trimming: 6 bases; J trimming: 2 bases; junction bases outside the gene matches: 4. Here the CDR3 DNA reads TGTGCCAGCAGGCTTACAGGGGCTGGAAACACCATATATTTT. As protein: CASRLTGAGNTIYF.

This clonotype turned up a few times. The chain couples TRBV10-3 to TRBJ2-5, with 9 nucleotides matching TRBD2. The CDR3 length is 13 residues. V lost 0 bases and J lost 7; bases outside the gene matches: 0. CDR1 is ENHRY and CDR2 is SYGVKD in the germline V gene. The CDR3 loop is CAISESSGGTQYF. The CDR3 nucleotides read TGTGCCATCAGTGAGTCTAGCGGGGGGACCCAGTACTTC.

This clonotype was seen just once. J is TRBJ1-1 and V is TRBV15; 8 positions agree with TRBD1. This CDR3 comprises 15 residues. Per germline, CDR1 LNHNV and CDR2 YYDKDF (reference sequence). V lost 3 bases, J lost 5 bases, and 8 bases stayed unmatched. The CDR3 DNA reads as TGTGCCACCAGCAGCCGACGGACAGGGTGGACTGAAGCTTTCTTT. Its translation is CATSSRRTGWTEAFF.

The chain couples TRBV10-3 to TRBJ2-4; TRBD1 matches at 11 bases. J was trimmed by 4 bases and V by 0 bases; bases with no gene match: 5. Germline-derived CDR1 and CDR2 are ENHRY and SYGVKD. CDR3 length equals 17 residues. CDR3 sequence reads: CAISESSDRGPKNIQYF. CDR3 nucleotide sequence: TGTGCCATCAGTGAGTCGTCGGACAGGGGGCCTAAAAACATTCAGTACTTC.